The entry below gives a single T cell receptor beta chain sequence along with its context. The data originate from a study of T cell changes during pregnancy in multiple sclerosis. Repertoires were generated with immunoSEQ multiplex PCR, while TCRdb's copy carries only in-frame clones and drops some. The sample yields tens of thousands of clones, 80% to 90% seen once. Losses at the gene ends were 3 bases for V and 6 bases for J; bases not matched to a gene: 9. CDR3 length: 16 amino acids. Germline V gene data show CDR1 as SGHNT and CDR2 as YENEEA. This TCR came from a female donor in good health, enrolled as a control in a pregnancy study. The chain has TRBV11-3 and TRBJ2-1, with TRBD2 matching 9 bases. The sample consisted of CD4+ T cells from peripheral blood mononuclear cells, taken in the first trimester of pregnancy. The CDR3 loop reads CASSFPRGGLINEQFF. Here the CDR3 DNA reads TGTGCCAGCAGCTTCCCGCGGGGGGGCCTTATCAATGAGCAGTTCTTC.